The source of this T cell receptor beta chain is a study of shared clonotypes between healthy human individuals (dated by TCRdb to the early 2020s). Looking at the study overall: Three men and two women, aged 18 to 49 years, made up the cohort. Per donor, three plates each were used for CD4 naive and CD4 memory, two for CD8 naive, and one for CD8 memory. To estimate repertoire size and how much clonotypes are shared between individuals, the study performed deep sequencing of blood TCR repertoires from a few healthy adults. Different laboratories and diverse techniques were used to prepare libraries and sequence TCR repertoires, to increase sequencing depth and limit assay-specific biases. Each donor's leukapheresis produced roughly between roughly 0.9 and 8.9 billion PBMCs.

Sequences SEHNR (CDR1) and FQNEAQ (CDR2) are obtained from the germline V gene (reference sequence). The CDR3, from cysteine to phenylalanine, totals 16 residues. Only the CDR3 region is kept as DNA, spanning 48 bases read in frame from base 1. Trimming takes 0 bases from V and 4 bases from J, and the germline ends sit 16 bases apart. Using the deep immunoSEQ assay, multiplex PCR amplified TCR CDR3 regions from genomic DNA. Extracted genomic DNA from each cell subset was distributed evenly across all wells of several immunoSEQ 96-well plates, and each plate was treated as a replicate. Each replicate PCR for sorted subsets received around 0.2 ug genomic DNA, equal to roughly 33,000 T cell genomes. The purified libraries were quantified using a Qubit 3.0 fluorometer, sized with a Bioanalyzer 2100, and then quantified again using the KAPA Library Quantification kit. Every immunoSEQ 96-well plate was sequenced on a separate single-read 150-cycle Illumina NextSeq 550 flow cell. Per the original workflow: The immunoSEQ output contained only junctional sequences without quality scores, so filtering could not match that applied to full-length reads. To assign V/J genes and CDR3, sequences were annotated using PyIR, a Python wrapper for IgBLAST v1.9, with IMGT germline references. Reads were removed for weak V/J assignments (E-value above 1e-6), missing CDR3, stop codons, out-of-frame junctions, or ambiguous translated residues. V3J clonotypes were defined by identical inferred V gene, J gene, and CDR3 amino acid sequence. The percentage overlap between two repertoires was calculated by dividing the number of shared unique clonotypes by the size of the smaller repertoire. Three approaches were used to assess repertoire richness: RTK rarefaction, the Chao1 estimator, and Recon v2.1 estimates of unobserved clonotypes. Generation probabilities were computed with OLGA for all TCRbeta clonotypes obtained by the gDNA method from several donors. The immuneACCESS repertoire file appears here via TCRdb, limited to in-frame rearrangements. These files lack a portion of the clones; in checked studies, under half of the deficit traces to unresolved V genes, and the cause of the others is not known. The DNA gave D and trimming, while V, J and clone size come from that table. The sample table holds about 990,000 clones, of which roughly 74% were seen once. Roughly 0.57% of the sample is taken by the ten largest.

The donors were healthy, HIV-negative adults who had no recently reported acute infections or vaccinations. Every donor was a Caucasian adult living in Nashville, Tennessee, USA. CD4+ T cells were enriched by magnetic negative selection, after which naive cells were positively selected on CD45RA and the negative fraction was taken as the memory subset. Blood was obtained by leukapheresis, after which PBMCs were separated by Ficoll-Histopaque density gradient centrifugation and cryopreserved in liquid nitrogen vapor phase. Analytical flow cytometry was used to check the purity and quantity of every magnetically sorted T cell population. From each sorted fraction, genomic DNA was isolated and quantified by UV absorbance on a Nanodrop 2000c. Remarks on this clone: This clone's antigen is unknown. No much larger clone exists at a distance of one base, and base qualities are not known.

Study-wide findings and limitations: Even with the large sequencing depth, rarefaction of the sorted-subset datasets indicated that sequencing was incomplete. Because the study included a small number of donors, the genetic and exposure-history diversity represented was limited. Larger estimated clonotype richness was generally found for naive subsets than for memory subsets. Higher generation probabilities were observed for clonotypes shared by all four sorted-subset donors than for non-shared clonotypes. Based on pairwise subsampling, the degree of clonotype sharing among donors was expected to be affected by sequencing depth. Sharing across four donors was observed for about 5% of naive CD4, under 4% of naive CD8, 2% to 2.5% of memory CD4, and about 0.39% of memory CD8 clonotypes. Sampling was limited to blood, and TCR repertoires in tissue likely differ from TCR repertoires in blood.

The specimen was memory CD4+ T cells from PBMCs. The intended sense of this specimen's cell subset or site label: CD45RA-negative fraction. The rearrangement combines TRBV7-9 with TRBJ2-7; too little of a D gene remains to name it. The receptor's source is a young man in good health. Some clones in this sample may be carry-over from other donors' samples. The DNA sequence follows: TGTGCCAGCAGCTTAGCGGGCAACCTCCCAGGTTACGAGCAGTACTTC. Translated, it gives CASSLAGNLPGYEQYF.